This T cell receptor (beta chain) is drawn from a study of spatial heterogeneity in lung cancer. Ten or more counts support this clonotype. As to time point: sample taken at primary tumor resection. Material for sequencing was whole RNA from tumor, nontumor lung or frozen PBMC, left unsorted. Germline V gene sequence: CDR1 SGHVS, CDR2 FNYEAQ. The CDR3 extends over 12 amino acids. Trimming stripped 5 bases from V and 4 bases from J, with 7 bases between. TCRdb redid the calling of the 5' RACE reads with MiXCR, one entry per CDR3 protein. Seen here are 36,000 or so distinct CDR3 sequences, 5.2% observed once, and the top ten hold under 30%.

V usage is TRBV7-6 and J usage is TRBJ2-3; no definite D call. This clonotype was obtained from a female donor with early-stage non-small cell lung cancer. This sample comprised PBMCs, obtained at surgery. CDR3 residues: CASSPYSDTQYF. The CDR3 nucleotides read TGTGCCAGCAGCCCGTACTCAGATACGCAGTATTTT.